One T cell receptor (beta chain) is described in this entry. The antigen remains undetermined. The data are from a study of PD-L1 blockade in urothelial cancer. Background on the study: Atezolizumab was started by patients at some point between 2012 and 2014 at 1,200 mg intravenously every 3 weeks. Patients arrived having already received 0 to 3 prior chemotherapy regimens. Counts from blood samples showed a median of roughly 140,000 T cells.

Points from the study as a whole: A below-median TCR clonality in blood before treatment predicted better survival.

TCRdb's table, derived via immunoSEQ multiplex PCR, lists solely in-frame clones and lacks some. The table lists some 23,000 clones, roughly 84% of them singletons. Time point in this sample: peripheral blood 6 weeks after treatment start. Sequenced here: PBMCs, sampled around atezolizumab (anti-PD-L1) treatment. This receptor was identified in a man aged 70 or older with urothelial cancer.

CDR3 nucleotides: TGCGCCAGCAGCTCCAGGTGGGGGGTGACAGATACGCAGTATTTT. Protein: CASSSRWGVTDTQYF. The chain couples TRBV5-1 to TRBJ2-3; maybe TRBD2 (6 bases). The germline gives CDR1 SGHRS, CDR2 YFSETQ. With 3 bases removed from V and 3 bases from J, the gap between germline ends came to 14 bases. The CDR3 is 15 residues long.